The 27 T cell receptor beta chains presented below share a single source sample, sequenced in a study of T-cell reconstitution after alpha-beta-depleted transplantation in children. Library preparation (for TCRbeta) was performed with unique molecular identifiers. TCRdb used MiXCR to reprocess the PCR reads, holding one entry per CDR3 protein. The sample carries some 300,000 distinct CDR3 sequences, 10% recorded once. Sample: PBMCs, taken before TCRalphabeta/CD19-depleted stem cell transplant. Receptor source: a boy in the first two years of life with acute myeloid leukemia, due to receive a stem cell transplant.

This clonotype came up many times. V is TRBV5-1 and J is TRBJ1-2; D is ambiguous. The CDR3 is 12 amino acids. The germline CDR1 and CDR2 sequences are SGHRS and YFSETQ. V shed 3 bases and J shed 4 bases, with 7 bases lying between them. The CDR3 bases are TGCGCCAGCAGCTCCCACTCCTATGGCTACACCTTC. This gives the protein CASSSHSYGYTF.

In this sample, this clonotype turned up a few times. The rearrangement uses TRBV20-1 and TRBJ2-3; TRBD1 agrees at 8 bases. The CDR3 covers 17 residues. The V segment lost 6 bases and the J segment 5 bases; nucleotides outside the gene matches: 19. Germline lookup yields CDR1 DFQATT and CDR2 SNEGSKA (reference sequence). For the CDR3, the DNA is TGCAGTGCCCCGGACAGGGCTAAGGGATACCGGGGAGATACGCAGTATTTT. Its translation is CSAPDRAKGYRGDTQYF.

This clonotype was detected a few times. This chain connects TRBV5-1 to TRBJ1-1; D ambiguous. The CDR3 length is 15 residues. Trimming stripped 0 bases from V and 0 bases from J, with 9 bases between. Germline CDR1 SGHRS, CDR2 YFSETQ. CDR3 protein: CASSLEGGVNTEAFF. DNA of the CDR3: TGCGCCAGCAGCTTGGAAGGTGGTGTGAACACTGAAGCTTTCTTT.

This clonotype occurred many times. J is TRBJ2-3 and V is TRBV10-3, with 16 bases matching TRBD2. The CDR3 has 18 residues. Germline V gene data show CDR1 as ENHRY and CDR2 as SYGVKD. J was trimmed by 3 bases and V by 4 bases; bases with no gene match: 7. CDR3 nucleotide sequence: TGTGCCATCAGTGCCGGGACTAGCGGGAGGGCCCTGACAGATACGCAGTATTTT. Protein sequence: CAISAGTSGRALTDTQYF.

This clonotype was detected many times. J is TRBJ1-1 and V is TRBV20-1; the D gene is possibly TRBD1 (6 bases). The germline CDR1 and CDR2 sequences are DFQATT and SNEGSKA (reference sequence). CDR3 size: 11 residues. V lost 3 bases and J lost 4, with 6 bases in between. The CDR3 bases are TGCAGTGCTAGGACAGGCACTGAAGCTTTCTTT. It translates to CSARTGTEAFF.

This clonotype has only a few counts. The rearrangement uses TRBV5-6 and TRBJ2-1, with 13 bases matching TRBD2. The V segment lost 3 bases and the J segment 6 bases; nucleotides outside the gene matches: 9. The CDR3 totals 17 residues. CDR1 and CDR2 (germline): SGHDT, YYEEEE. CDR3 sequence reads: CASSSLRLAGGGNEQFF. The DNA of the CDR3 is TGTGCCAGCAGCTCCCTCCGACTAGCGGGGGGAGGCAATGAGCAGTTCTTC.

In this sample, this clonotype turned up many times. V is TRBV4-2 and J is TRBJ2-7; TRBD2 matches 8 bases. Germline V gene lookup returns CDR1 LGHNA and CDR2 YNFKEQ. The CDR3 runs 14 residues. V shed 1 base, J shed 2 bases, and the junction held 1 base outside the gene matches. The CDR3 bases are TGTGCCAGCAGCCAAGCGGGAGGGGCCTACGAGCAGTACTTC. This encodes CASSQAGGAYEQYF.

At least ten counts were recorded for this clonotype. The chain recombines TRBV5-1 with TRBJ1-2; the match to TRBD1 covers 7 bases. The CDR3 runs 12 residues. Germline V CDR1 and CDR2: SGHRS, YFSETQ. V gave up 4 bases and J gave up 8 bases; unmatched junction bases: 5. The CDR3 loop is CASSMDRRGYTF. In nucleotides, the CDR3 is TGCGCCAGCAGCATGGACAGGAGGGGCTACACCTTC.

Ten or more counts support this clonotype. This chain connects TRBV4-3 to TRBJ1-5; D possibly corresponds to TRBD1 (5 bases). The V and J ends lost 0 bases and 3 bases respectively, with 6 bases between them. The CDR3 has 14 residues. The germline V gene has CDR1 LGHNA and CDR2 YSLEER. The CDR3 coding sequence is TGCGCCAGCAGCCAAGACAGGGACAATCAGCCCCAGCATTTT. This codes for CASSQDRDNQPQHF.

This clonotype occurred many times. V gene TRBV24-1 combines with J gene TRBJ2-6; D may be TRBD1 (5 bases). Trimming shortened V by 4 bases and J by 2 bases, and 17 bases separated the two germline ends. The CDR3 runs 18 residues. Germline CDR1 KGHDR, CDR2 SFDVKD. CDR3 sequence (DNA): TGTGCCACCAGTGACCCGACAGTCTTTAGCACTGGGGCCAACGTCCTGACTTTC. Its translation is CATSDPTVFSTGANVLTF.

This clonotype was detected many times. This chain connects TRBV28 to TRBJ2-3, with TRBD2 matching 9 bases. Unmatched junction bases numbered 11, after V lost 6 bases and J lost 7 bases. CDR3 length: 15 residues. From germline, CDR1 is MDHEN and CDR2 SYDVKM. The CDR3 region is CASSFGASGMNTQYF. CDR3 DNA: TGTGCCAGCAGCTTTGGCGCTAGCGGGATGAATACGCAGTATTTT.

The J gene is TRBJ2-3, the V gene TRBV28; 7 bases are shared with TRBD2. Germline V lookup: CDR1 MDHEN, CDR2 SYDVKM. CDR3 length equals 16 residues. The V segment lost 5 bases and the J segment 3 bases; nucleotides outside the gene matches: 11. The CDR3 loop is CASSTRDYSTTDTQYF. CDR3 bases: TGTGCCAGCAGTACCCGGGACTACAGTACGACAGATACGCAGTATTTT.

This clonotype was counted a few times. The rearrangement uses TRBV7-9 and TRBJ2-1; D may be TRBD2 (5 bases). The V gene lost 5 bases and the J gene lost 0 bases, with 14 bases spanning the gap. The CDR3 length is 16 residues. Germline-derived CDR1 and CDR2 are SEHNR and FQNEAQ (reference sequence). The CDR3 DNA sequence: TGTGCCAGCAGCCCTCCCCCGGGATTCTCCTACAATGAGCAGTTCTTC. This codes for CASSPPPGFSYNEQFF.

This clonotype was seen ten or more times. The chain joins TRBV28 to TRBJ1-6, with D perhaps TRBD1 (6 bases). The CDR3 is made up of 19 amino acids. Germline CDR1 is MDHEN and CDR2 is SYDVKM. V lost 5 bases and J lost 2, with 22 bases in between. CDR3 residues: CASSANPEDSPPYNSPLHF. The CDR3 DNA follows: TGTGCCAGCAGTGCGAACCCAGAGGACAGCCCGCCCTATAATTCACCCCTCCACTTT.

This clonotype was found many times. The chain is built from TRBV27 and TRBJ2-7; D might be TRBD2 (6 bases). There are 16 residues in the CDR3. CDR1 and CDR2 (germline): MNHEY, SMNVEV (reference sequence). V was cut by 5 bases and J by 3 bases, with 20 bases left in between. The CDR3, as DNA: TGTGCCAGCAGTCCGCTGGGAGAGCGGGTCCACTACGAGCAGTACTTC. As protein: CASSPLGERVHYEQYF.

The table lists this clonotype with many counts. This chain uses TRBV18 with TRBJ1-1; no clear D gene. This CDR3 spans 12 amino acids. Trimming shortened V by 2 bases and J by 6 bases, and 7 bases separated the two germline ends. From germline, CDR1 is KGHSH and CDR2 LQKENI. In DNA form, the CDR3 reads TGTGCCAGCTCACCATGGGGTGCTGAAGCTTTCTTT. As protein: CASSPWGAEAFF. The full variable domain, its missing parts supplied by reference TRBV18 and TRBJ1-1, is NAGVMQNPRHLVRRRGQEARLRCSPMKGHSHVYWYRQLPEEGLKFMVYLQKENIIDESGMPKERFSAEFPKEGPSILRIQQVVRGDSAAYFCASSPWGAEAFFGQGTRLTVV.

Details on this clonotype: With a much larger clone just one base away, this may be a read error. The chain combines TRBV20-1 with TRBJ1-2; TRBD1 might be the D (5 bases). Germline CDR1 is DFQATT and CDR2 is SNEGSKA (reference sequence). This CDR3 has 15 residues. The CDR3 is CCARPVLGLYYGYTF. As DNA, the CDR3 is TGCTGTGCTAGACCGGTTTTGGGGCTATACTATGGCTACACCTTC.

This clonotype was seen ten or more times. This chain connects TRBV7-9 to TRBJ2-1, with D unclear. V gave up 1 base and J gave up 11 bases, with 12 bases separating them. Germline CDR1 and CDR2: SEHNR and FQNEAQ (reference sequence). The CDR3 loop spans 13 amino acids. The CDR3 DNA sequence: TGTGCCAGCAGCTTAGTGCGGTCGGACCAGCAGTTCTTC. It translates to CASSLVRSDQQFF.

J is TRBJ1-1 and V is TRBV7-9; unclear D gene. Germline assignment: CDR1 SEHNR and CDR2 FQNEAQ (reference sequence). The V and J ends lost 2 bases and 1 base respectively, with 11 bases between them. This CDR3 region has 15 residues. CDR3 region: CASSLKGRGNTEAFF. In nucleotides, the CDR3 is TGTGCCAGCAGCTTAAAAGGGAGAGGGAACACTGAAGCTTTCTTT.

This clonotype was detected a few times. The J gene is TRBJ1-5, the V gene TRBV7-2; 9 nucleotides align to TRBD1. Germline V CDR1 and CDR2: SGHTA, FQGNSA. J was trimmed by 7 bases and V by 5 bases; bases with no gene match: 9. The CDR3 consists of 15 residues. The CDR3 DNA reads TGTGCCAGCAGCGCCTATCCGGGACAGGGCCAGCCCCAGCATTTT. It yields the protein CASSAYPGQGQPQHF.

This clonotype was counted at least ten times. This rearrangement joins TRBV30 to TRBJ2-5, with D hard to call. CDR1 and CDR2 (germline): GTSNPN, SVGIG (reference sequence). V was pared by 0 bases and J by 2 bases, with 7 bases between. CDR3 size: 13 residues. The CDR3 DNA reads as TGTGCCTGGAGTGTTACAGTTCAAGAGACCCAGTACTTC. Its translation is CAWSVTVQETQYF. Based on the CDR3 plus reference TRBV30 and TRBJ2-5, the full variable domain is SQTIHQWPATLVQPVGSPLSLECTVEGTSNPNLYWYRQAAGRGLQLLFYSVGIGQISSEVPQNLSASRPQDRQFILSSKKLLLSDSGFYLCAWSVTVQETQYFGPGTRLLVL.

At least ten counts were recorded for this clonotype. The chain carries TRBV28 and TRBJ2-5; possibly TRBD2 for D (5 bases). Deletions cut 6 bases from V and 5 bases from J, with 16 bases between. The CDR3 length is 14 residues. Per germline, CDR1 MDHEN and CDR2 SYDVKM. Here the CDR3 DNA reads TGTGCCAGCAGCCCCACCGGGCGGAGGGAGACCCAGTACTTC. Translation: CASSPTGRRETQYF.

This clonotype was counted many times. CDR3 loop: CSVEADRVGYQPQHF. DNA for the CDR3: TGCAGCGTTGAAGCAGACAGGGTGGGGTATCAGCCCCAGCATTTT. This chain uses TRBV29-1 with TRBJ1-5; TRBD1 matches at 7 bases. There are 15 residues in the CDR3. The V gene end was trimmed by 1 base and the J gene end by 5 bases; junction bases not matched to a gene: 8. Germline assignment: CDR1 SQVTM and CDR2 ANQGSEA.

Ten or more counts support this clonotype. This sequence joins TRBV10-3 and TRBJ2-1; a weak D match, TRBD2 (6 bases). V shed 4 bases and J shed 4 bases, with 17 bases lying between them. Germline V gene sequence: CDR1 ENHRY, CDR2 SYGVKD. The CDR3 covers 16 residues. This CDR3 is CAISAPVAGRYNEQFF. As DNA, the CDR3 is TGTGCCATCAGTGCCCCGGTAGCAGGGAGGTACAATGAGCAGTTCTTC.

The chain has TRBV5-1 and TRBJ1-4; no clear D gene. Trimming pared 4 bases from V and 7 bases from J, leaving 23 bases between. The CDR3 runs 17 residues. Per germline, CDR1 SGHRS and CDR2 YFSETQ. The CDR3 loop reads CASSPTTRGGSIEKLFF. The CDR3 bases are TGCGCCAGCAGCCCGACGACACGGGGAGGTTCTATTGAAAAACTGTTTTTT.

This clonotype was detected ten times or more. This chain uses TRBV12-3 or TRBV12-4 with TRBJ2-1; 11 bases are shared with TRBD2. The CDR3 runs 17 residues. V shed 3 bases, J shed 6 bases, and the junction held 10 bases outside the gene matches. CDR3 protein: CASSFPRTSGFSNEQFF. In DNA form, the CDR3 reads TGTGCCAGCAGTTTCCCGCGGACTAGCGGGTTTTCCAATGAGCAGTTCTTC.

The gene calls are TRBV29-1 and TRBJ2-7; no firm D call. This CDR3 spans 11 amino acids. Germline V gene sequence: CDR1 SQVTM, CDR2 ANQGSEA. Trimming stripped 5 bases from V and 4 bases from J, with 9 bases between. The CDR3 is CSVQQQYEQYF. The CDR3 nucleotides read TGCAGCGTTCAACAGCAGTACGAGCAGTACTTC.